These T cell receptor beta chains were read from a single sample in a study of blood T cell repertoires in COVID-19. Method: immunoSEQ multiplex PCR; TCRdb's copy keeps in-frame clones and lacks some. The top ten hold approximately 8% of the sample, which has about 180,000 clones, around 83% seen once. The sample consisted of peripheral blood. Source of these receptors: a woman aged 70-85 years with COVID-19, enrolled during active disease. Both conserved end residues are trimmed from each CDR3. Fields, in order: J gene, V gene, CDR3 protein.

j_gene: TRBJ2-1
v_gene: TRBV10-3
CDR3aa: ASSPGASGQF

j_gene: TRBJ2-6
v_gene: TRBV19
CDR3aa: ASTDRRAAGANVLT

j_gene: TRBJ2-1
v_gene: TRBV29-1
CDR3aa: SVGTGFLGLYEQF

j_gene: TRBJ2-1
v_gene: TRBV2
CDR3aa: ASSERSSRVNEQF

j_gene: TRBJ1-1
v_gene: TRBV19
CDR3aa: ASSTQGNTEAF

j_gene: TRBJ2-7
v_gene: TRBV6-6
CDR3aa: ASSYYGTSGYEQY

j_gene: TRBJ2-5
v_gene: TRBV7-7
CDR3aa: ASSLNLAVETQY

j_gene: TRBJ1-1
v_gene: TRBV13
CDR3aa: ASSLLRTEAF

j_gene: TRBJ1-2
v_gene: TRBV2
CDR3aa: ASSGGQVYT

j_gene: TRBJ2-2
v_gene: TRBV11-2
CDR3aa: ASSLWASGSNTGELF

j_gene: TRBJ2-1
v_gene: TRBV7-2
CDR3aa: ASSYMGLAGVYNEQF

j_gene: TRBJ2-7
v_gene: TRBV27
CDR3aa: ASSLALPGLAGSYEQY

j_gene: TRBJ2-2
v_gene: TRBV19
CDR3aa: ASLGHRGAGELF

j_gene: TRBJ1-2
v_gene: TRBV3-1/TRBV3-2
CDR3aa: ASSQGGSYT

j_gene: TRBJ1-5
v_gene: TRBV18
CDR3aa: ASSPGVNQPQH

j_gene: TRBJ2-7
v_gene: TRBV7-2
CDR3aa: ASSLAGTGGYEQY

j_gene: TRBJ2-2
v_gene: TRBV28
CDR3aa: ASSLYGGSRNTGELF

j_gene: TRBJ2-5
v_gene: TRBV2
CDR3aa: ASSTGTGKETQY

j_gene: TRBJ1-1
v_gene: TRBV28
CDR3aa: ASRGTIGAF

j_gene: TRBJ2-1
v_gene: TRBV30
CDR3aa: AWSPGYGYNEQF

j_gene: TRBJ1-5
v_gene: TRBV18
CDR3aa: ASSASGSNQPQH

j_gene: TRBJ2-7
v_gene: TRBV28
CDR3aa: ASSPVYEQY

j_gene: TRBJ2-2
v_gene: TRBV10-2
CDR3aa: ASSETTGVGTGELF

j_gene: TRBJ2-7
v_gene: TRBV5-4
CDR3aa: ASSLTGAPYEQY

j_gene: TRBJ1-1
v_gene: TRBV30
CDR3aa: AWSVLVGRRAEAF